These 20 T cell receptor beta chains came from one sample sequenced in a study of Ad26.COV2.S vaccination and SARS-CoV-2 variants. Measured with immunoSEQ multiplex PCR; TCRdb has only the in-frame clones, and not every one. The sample yields 300,000 to 400,000 clones, 70% to 90% seen once. Noted treatment: some 20 received Ad26.COV2.S at low or high dose, single or two shots; 5 received placebo; per-sample allocation not given. Samples were taken on day 63 after the first vaccine or placebo injection. The sample in question was peripheral blood, obtained in a trial of Ad26.COV2.S vaccine versus placebo. These receptors were collected from a person aged 18 to 65 who received the Ad26.COV2.S COVID-19 vaccine or a placebo.

The chain joins TRBV5-4 to TRBJ1-2; D possibly corresponds to TRBD1 (5 bases). The germline V gene encodes CDR1 SGHNT and CDR2 YYREEE (reference sequence). The CDR3 consists of 14 residues. V gave up 5 bases and J gave up 4 bases, with 15 bases separating them. As DNA, the CDR3 is TGTGCCAGCAGTATGACAGCGATCAGCTATGGCTACACCTTC. It translates to CASSMTAISYGYTF. The full variable domain, in which reference TRBV5-4 and TRBJ1-2 provide the parts outside the CDR3, is ETGVTQSPTHLIKTRGQQVTLRCSSQSGHNTVSWYQQALGQGPQFIFQYYREEENGRGNFPPRFSGLQFPNYSSELNVNALELDDSALYLCASSMTAISYGYTFGSGTRLTVV.

V is TRBV5-1 and J is TRBJ2-2, with unresolved D. V gave up 0 bases and J gave up 3 bases, with 3 bases separating them. This CDR3 contains 13 residues. Germline V CDR1 and CDR2: SGHRS, YFSETQ. CDR3 residues: CASSLDYTGELFF. CDR3 nucleotide sequence: TGCGCCAGCAGCTTGGACTACACCGGGGAGCTGTTTTTT. Full variable domain (rest looked up from reference TRBV5-1 and TRBJ2-2): KAGVTQTPRYLIKTRGQQVTLSCSPISGHRSVSWYQQTPGQGLQFLFEYFSETQRNKGNFPGRFSGRQFSNSRSEMNVSTLELGDSALYLCASSLDYTGELFFGEGSRLTVL.

The chain recombines TRBV2 with TRBJ1-5, with a tentative D call TRBD1 (5 bases). Germline V gene lookup returns CDR1 SNHLY and CDR2 FYNNEI. This CDR3 spans 13 amino acids. V lost 8 bases and J 2 bases, leaving 10 bases between the germline ends. The CDR3 nucleotides are TGTGCCAGCGGGGGGTACGGCAATCAGCCCCAGCATTTT. It codes for CASGGYGNQPQHF.

The rearrangement links TRBV19 to TRBJ1-1; no firm D call. V was clipped by 3 bases and J by 1 base, with 6 bases between them. The germline gives CDR1 LNHDA, CDR2 SQIVND (reference sequence). This CDR3 has 13 amino acids. CDR3 region: CASSIQKNTEAFF. The CDR3 bases are TGTGCCAGTAGTATTCAGAAGAACACTGAAGCTTTCTTT.

This clone came up once. The V and J genes are TRBV5-4 and TRBJ1-2; D possibly corresponds to TRBD1 (5 bases). Trimming removed 4 bases from V and 3 bases from J, with 13 bases in between. CDR3 size: 14 residues. Germline V gene data show CDR1 as SGHNT and CDR2 as YYREEE (reference sequence). The CDR3 coding sequence is TGTGCCAGCAGCCCGGGGACCGGCCACTATGGCTACACCTTC. Its translation: CASSPGTGHYGYTF.

This chain joins TRBV6-5 and TRBJ2-4; no firm D call. From germline, CDR1 is MNHEY and CDR2 SVGAGI. Deletions cut 6 bases from V and 1 base from J, with 10 bases between. The CDR3 totals 14 residues. CDR3 loop: CASSPAGAKNIQYF. DNA of the CDR3: TGTGCCAGCAGCCCCGCCGGTGCCAAAAACATTCAGTACTTC.

The chain combines TRBV11-3 with TRBJ2-7; the D gene is possibly TRBD2 (6 bases). Trimming removed 5 bases at V and 4 bases at J, with 15 bases between. The CDR3 is 14 residues long. CDR1 and CDR2 (germline): SGHNT, YENEEA. This CDR3 is CASSGRMGGYEQYF. In DNA form, the CDR3 reads TGTGCCAGCAGCGGTAGGATGGGGGGATACGAGCAGTACTTC.

A note on this clone: Other DNA sequences in this sample translate to the same CDR3. CDR3 region: CASSLTGRETQYF. The CDR3, as DNA: TGTGCCAGCAGCCTTACAGGGCGAGAGACCCAGTACTTC. This chain connects TRBV5-4 to TRBJ2-5, with D possibly being TRBD1 (6 bases). The V end was cut by 4 bases, the J end by 4 bases, with 11 bases between. This CDR3 has 13 amino acids. Germline assignment: CDR1 SGHNT and CDR2 YYREEE (reference sequence).

The chain joins TRBV2 to TRBJ1-4, with D maybe TRBD1 (6 bases). Trimming removed 5 bases at V and 6 bases at J, with 16 bases between. CDR1 is SNHLY and CDR2 is FYNNEI in the germline V gene. CDR3 size: 15 residues. The CDR3 coding sequence is TGTGCCAGCAGTTCAGGGGCGCCTAGGGATGAAAAACTGTTTTTT. This codes for CASSSGAPRDEKLFF.

The chain joins TRBV6-1 to TRBJ2-3; a possible D gene is TRBD2 (6 bases). The CDR3 is 15 amino acids. Per germline, CDR1 MNHNS and CDR2 SASEGT. Trimming left V 3 bases short and J 5 bases short, with 15 bases between. Here the CDR3 reads CASSDLAGNEDTQYF. The CDR3 coding sequence is TGTGCCAGCAGTGACCTTGCGGGGAACGAAGATACGCAGTATTTT.

The gene calls are TRBV5-6 and TRBJ1-3; TRBD1 matches 9 bases. The germline V gene encodes CDR1 SGHDT and CDR2 YYEEEE. CDR3 size: 15 residues. Unmatched junction bases numbered 6, after V lost 4 bases and J lost 4 bases. The CDR3 DNA reads TGTGCCAGCAGCCGGGGACAGGGTTACGGAAACACCATATATTTT. It encodes CASSRGQGYGNTIYF. The full variable domain, rest sourced from reference TRBV5-6 and TRBJ1-3, is DAGVTQSPTHLIKTRGQQVTLRCSPKSGHDTVSWYQQALGQGPQFIFQYYEEEERQRGNFPDRFSGHQFPNYSSELNVNALLLGDSALYLCASSRGQGYGNTIYFGEGSWLTVV.

The rearrangement links TRBV28 to TRBJ2-5, with a possible D match to TRBD2 (7 bases). Trimming stripped 10 bases from V and 7 bases from J, with 22 bases between. The CDR3 length is 14 residues. The germline V gene encodes CDR1 MDHEN and CDR2 SYDVKM. The CDR3 spells CATEEAGAPRTQYF. The DNA of the CDR3 is TGTGCCACAGAGGAGGCGGGGGCCCCCCGGACCCAGTACTTC. Filled out from reference TRBV28 and TRBJ2-5, the complete variable domain reads DVKVTQSSRYLVKRTGEKVFLECVQDMDHENMFWYRQDPGLGLRLIYFSYDVKMKEKGDIPEGYSVSREKKERFSLILESASTNQTSMYLCATEEAGAPRTQYFGPGTRLLVL.

The chain employs TRBV28 and TRBJ1-5, with D uncertain. V gave up 7 bases and J gave up 2 bases, with 18 bases separating them. Germline CDR1 reads MDHEN; CDR2 reads SYDVKM. The CDR3 consists of 16 residues. The CDR3 loop is CASNPKAQLRNQPQHF. CDR3 sequence (DNA): TGTGCCAGCAACCCCAAGGCCCAGCTCCGCAATCAGCCCCAGCATTTT.

V and J are TRBV27 and TRBJ2-1, with D perhaps matching TRBD1 (6 bases). CDR1 is MNHEY, CDR2 SMNVEV, per germline (reference sequence). V lost 6 bases to trimming and J lost 0 bases, with 12 bases between them. CDR3 length: 15 residues. In nucleotides, the CDR3 is TGTGCCAGCAGATCCGGGACATTCTCCTACAATGAGCAGTTCTTC. Protein: CASRSGTFSYNEQFF.

The chain links TRBV9 to TRBJ1-4; D may be TRBD1 (5 bases). The CDR3 contains 17 residues. V lost 0 bases and J lost 1, with 13 bases in between. Germline values: CDR1 SGDLS, CDR2 YYNGEE. The CDR3 here is CASSVGPQGKTNEKLFF. Written as DNA, the CDR3 is TGTGCCAGCAGCGTAGGCCCCCAGGGTAAAACTAATGAAAAACTGTTTTTT.

V usage is TRBV11-2 and J usage is TRBJ2-6; 9 nucleotides match TRBD1. The CDR3 consists of 17 residues. The V and J ends lost 6 bases and 0 bases, in that order; junction bases with no gene match: 6. Germline values: CDR1 SGHAT, CDR2 FQNNGV. CDR3 sequence (DNA): TGTGCCAGCAGAAAGAGGACAGGGGCCTCTGGGGCCAACGTCCTGACTTTC. This encodes CASRKRTGASGANVLTF.

In this sample, this clone turned up once. The V gene is TRBV14, the J gene TRBJ1-6; no clear D. The CDR3 contains 14 residues. Trimming left V 8 bases short and J 0 bases short, with 8 bases between. Germline V gives CDR1 SGHDN, CDR2 FVKESK. The CDR3 sequence: CASAASSYNSPLHF. Written as DNA, the CDR3 is TGTGCCAGCGCCGCGAGCTCCTATAATTCACCCCTCCACTTT.

DNA of the CDR3: TGTGCCAGCAGCCCTTCCCGGGAGCCGTGGGGCTACACCTTC. Encoded protein: CASSPSREPWGYTF. The chain has TRBV3-1 (or the pseudogene TRBV3-2) and TRBJ1-2, with D unresolved. Germline lookup yields CDR1 LGHDT and CDR2 YNNKEL (reference sequence). V dropped 4 bases and J dropped 8 bases, with 17 bases sitting between them. CDR3 size: 14 residues.

The chain has TRBV7-3 and TRBJ1-2; 10 nucleotides align to TRBD1. After removal of 5 bases from V and 4 bases from J, the junction contained 4 bases not matched to a gene. Germline V gene lookup returns CDR1 SGHTA and CDR2 FQGTGA. This CDR3 region has 14 residues. The CDR3 loop reads CASSGRTGGYGYTF. CDR3 DNA sequence: TGTGCCAGCAGCGGACGGACAGGGGGCTATGGCTACACCTTC.

This chain connects TRBV5-6 to TRBJ1-1, with D hard to call. Germline V gene lookup returns CDR1 SGHDT and CDR2 YYEEEE. The length of the CDR3 is 13 residues. V dropped 1 base and J dropped 0 bases, with 4 bases sitting between them. The CDR3 DNA reads as TGTGCCAGCAGCTTGCTGCTGAACACTGAAGCTTTCTTT. This translates into CASSLLLNTEAFF.